This passage covers 3 T cell receptor beta chains from one sample sequenced in a study of shared clonotypes between healthy human individuals. CD45RO-negative CD8 cells positively selected for CCR7 made up the naive population, which excluded terminally differentiated effector memory CD45RA+ cells. TCRdb keeps only in-frame clones here, not all; method: immunoSEQ multiplex PCR. The repertoire holds some 2 million clones, about 95% seen once, with under 1.5% in the top ten. Sequenced sample: naive CD8+ T cells sorted from blood. Every receptor here comes from a man younger than 30 in good health.

This clone was seen once. The chain joins TRBV11-2 to TRBJ2-7; D is uncertain. The length of the CDR3 is 13 residues. The ends were cut back, 1 base at V and 6 bases at J, with 10 bases in the middle. Germline CDR1 and CDR2: SGHAT and FQNNGV. The CDR3 reads CASSLVRYPEQYF. The CDR3 nucleotides are TGTGCCAGCAGCTTAGTGAGGTACCCCGAGCAGTACTTC.

J is TRBJ1-1 and V is TRBV19; the match to TRBD1 covers 7 bases. J was trimmed by 1 base and V by 6 bases; bases with no gene match: 5. Germline CDR1 LNHDA, CDR2 SQIVND (reference sequence). This CDR3 comprises 14 residues. The chain's CDR3 is CASRIRDRNTEAFF. The DNA for the CDR3 is TGTGCCAGTAGGATCCGGGACAGGAACACTGAAGCTTTCTTT.

The sample holds one count of this clone. The rearrangement uses TRBV5-1 and TRBJ2-5, with 11 bases aligning to TRBD2. Germline V gives CDR1 SGHRS, CDR2 YFSETQ. The CDR3 totals 16 residues. The J segment lost 2 bases and the V segment lost 2 bases, leaving 5 bases of the junction unmatched. DNA for the CDR3: TGCGCCAGCAGCTTTAGACTAGCGGGGTCACAAGAGACCCAGTACTTC. It specifies CASSFRLAGSQETQYF.